Below, 13 T cell receptor beta chains from the same sample are listed, as sequenced in a study of T cell repertoires in cytomegalovirus infection. TCRdb used MiXCR to reprocess the reads, holding one entry per CDR3 protein. The profile shows about 330,000 distinct CDR3 sequences, about a third of them singletons. These receptors have no identified antigens. The specimen was cultured PBMCs, collected from culture after CMV antigen stimulation. These receptors all stem from a human donor in good health (CMV status not recorded). Some clones in this sample may be carry-over from other donors' samples.

V is TRBV7-4 and J is TRBJ2-7; D assignment may be TRBD1 or TRBD2 (6 bases each). The CDR3 loop spans 14 amino acids. V lost 5 bases, J lost 4 bases, and 15 bases lay in between. Germline CDR1 and CDR2: SGHVT and SQSDAQ. The CDR3 region is CASSLRGLAYEQYF. The CDR3 DNA reads TGTGCCAGCAGCCTCCGGGGGCTGGCATACGAGCAGTACTTC.

This clonotype showed up many times. The rearrangement joins TRBV7-2 to TRBJ2-3; D possibly corresponds to TRBD2 (6 bases). The CDR3 covers 14 residues. Between the trimmed V and J ends, which lost 5 bases and 3 bases, there was a span of 12 bases. Looked up from germline, CDR1 is SGHTA and CDR2 is FQGNSA. The CDR3 region is CASSPRGGTDTQYF. CDR3 DNA: TGTGCCAGCAGCCCTAGGGGAGGTACAGATACGCAGTATTTT. The complete variable domain, with remaining parts taken from reference TRBV7-2 and TRBJ2-3, reads GAGVSQSPSNKVTEKGKDVELRCDPISGHTALYWYRQSLGQGLEFLIYFQGNSAPDKSGLPSDRFSAERTGGSVSTLTIQRTQQEDSAVYLCASSPRGGTDTQYFGPGTRLTVL.

This clonotype has just a few counts. This rearrangement joins TRBV28 to TRBJ2-1, with 8 bases matching TRBD1. With V trimmed by 4 bases and J by 7 bases, 12 bases remained unmatched. Germline V lookup: CDR1 MDHEN, CDR2 SYDVKM. The CDR3 sequence is 16 residues long. CDR3 nucleotide sequence: TGTGCCAGCAGTTCTCCCGGGACAGGAACCTGGAATGAGCAGTTCTTC. Encoded protein: CASSSPGTGTWNEQFF.

The chain has TRBV14 and TRBJ1-2; D unclear. Trimming cost V 3 bases and J 3 bases, with 8 bases left between them. From germline, CDR1 is SGHDN and CDR2 FVKESK. The CDR3 is 13 residues long. The CDR3 nucleotides read TGTGCCAGCAGCCACGACGACTACTATGGCTACACCTTC. This translates into CASSHDDYYGYTF.

The chain carries TRBV4-3 and TRBJ1-4; 9 bases agree with TRBD1. The CDR3 totals 16 residues. V dropped 1 base and J dropped 8; count of bases not matched to a gene: 8. Germline V CDR1 and CDR2: LGHNA, YSLEER. CDR3 sequence reads: CASSQGDRATGEKLFF. CDR3 nucleotides: TGCGCCAGCAGCCAAGGGGACAGGGCCACAGGGGAAAAACTGTTTTTT.

This clonotype was detected only a few times. The V gene is TRBV7-9, the J gene TRBJ2-7; a weak D match, TRBD2 (6 bases). Trimming stripped 4 bases from V and 7 bases from J, with 20 bases between. The CDR3 spans 15 residues. Germline CDR1 reads SEHNR; CDR2 reads FQNEAQ (reference sequence). The CDR3 coding sequence is TGTGCCAGCAGCTATGGGTTTCGCGGGACGTGGGAGCAGTACTTC. Translation: CASSYGFRGTWEQYF.

The V call is TRBV4-1, the J call TRBJ2-7; perhaps D is TRBD1 or TRBD2 (6 bases each). V lost 4 bases and J lost 3, with 25 bases in between. The CDR3 contains 18 residues. The germline V gene has CDR1 MGHRA and CDR2 YSYEKL. In DNA form, the CDR3 reads TGCGCCAGCAGCCGAGGCGGTTGGGGGCGAGGGACTGACTACGAGCAGTACTTC. Protein product: CASSRGGWGRGTDYEQYF.

This clonotype has only one observation. The chain carries TRBV4-3 and TRBJ2-1; TRBD2 aligns across 9 bases. The CDR3 spans 16 residues. CDR1 is LGHNA and CDR2 is YSLEER in the germline V gene. J lost 6 bases, V lost 0 bases, and 6 bases had no gene match. The DNA of the CDR3 is TGCGCCAGCAGCCAAGAGGCGGGAGGGCCAGGCAATGAGCAGTTCTTC. It encodes CASSQEAGGPGNEQFF.

This sequence joins TRBV12-3 or TRBV12-4 and TRBJ2-5, with TRBD2 identical over 7 bases. Trimming took 6 bases from V and 1 from J; bases not matched to a gene: 2. The CDR3 length is 13 residues. This chain's CDR3 is CASRRTSQETQYF. The CDR3 nucleotides are TGTGCCAGCAGAAGGACTAGCCAAGAGACCCAGTACTTC.

This rearrangement joins TRBV4-1 to TRBJ2-1; TRBD2 matches at 7 bases. Germline lookup yields CDR1 MGHRA and CDR2 YSYEKL. This CDR3 contains 13 residues. The V and J ends lost 5 bases and 12 bases, in that order; junction bases with no gene match: 10. CDR3 bases: TGCGCCAGCAGCGGGAGGGCTCCTTCTGGGCAGTTCTTC. As protein: CASSGRAPSGQFF.

The J gene is TRBJ1-6, the V gene TRBV4-3, with 7 bases matching TRBD1. Germline V gene sequence: CDR1 LGHNA, CDR2 YSLEER. J was trimmed by 8 bases and V by 2 bases; bases with no gene match: 6. The CDR3 covers 15 residues. CDR3 coding DNA: TGCGCCAGCAGCCAACAAGACAGGGCGGATTCACCCCTCCACTTT. This translates into CASSQQDRADSPLHF.

The chain has TRBV9 and TRBJ1-5; D gene ambiguous. Germline V CDR1 and CDR2: SGDLS, YYNGEE. The CDR3 covers 13 residues. V lost 0 bases and J lost 9, with 10 bases in between. CDR3 residues: CASSVVVTGPQHF. The CDR3 nucleotides are TGTGCCAGCAGCGTAGTTGTAACGGGGCCCCAGCATTTT.

The chain carries TRBV12-3 or TRBV12-4 and TRBJ2-1; 10 bases map to TRBD2. V trimming: 6 bases; J trimming: 8 bases; junction bases outside the gene matches: 7. The CDR3 totals 14 residues. CDR3 region: CASRGAGGPDEQFF. Written as DNA, the CDR3 is TGTGCCAGCAGAGGAGCGGGAGGGCCGGATGAGCAGTTCTTC.